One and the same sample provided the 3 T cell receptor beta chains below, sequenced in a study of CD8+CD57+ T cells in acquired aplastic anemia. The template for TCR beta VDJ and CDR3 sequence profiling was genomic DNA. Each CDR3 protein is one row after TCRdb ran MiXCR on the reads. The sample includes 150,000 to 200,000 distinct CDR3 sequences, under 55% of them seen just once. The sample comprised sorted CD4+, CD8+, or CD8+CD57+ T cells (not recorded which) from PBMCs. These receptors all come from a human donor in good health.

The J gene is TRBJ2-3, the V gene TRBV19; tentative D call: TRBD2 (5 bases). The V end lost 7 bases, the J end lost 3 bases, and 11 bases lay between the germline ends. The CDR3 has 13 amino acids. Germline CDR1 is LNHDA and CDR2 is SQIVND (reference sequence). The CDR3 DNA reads TGTGCCAGTAACATGGGAGCGACAGATACGCAGTATTTT. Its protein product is CASNMGATDTQYF.

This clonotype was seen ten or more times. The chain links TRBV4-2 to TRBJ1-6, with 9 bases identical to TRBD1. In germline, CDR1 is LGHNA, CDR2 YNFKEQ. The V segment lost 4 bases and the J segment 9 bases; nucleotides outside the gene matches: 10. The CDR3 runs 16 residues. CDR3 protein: CASSRPPGQGRSPLHF. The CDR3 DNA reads TGTGCCAGCAGCCGTCCTCCGGGACAGGGTCGTTCACCCCTCCACTTT.

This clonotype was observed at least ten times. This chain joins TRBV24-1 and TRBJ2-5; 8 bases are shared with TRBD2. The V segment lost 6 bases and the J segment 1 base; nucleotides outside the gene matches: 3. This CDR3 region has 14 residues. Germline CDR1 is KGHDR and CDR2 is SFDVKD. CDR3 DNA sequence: TGTGCCACCAGTCGAAGCGGGAGCCAAGAGACCCAGTACTTC. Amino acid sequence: CATSRSGSQETQYF.